The clone carrying this TCR beta chain was found many times. Its antigen is as yet unknown. This entry is derived from a study of spatial heterogeneity in lung cancer. Study-level background: About 26 months after resection was the median timing of the follow-up PBMC samples, which were sequenced when available. General study results and limits: Compared with follow-up, resection was when ubiquitous expanded tumor TCRs appeared in blood more.

The J segment lost 1 base and the V segment lost 0 bases, leaving 2 bases of the junction unmatched. Germline lookup yields CDR1 MNHEY and CDR2 SVGAGI. The CDR3 is 15 residues long. Described time point: blood at routine non-recurrence follow-up after resection. Whole RNA from tumor, nontumor lung or frozen PBMC was sequenced unsorted. TCRdb redid the calling of the 5' RACE reads with MiXCR, one entry per CDR3 protein. Here the sample spans about 16,000 distinct CDR3 sequences, 5% to 7.5% being singletons. This clonotype was sampled from a male donor with early-stage non-small cell lung cancer. This chain uses TRBV6-5 with TRBJ2-5; 7 bases are a match to TRBD1. Sequences were derived from PBMCs, sampled at follow-up. The CDR3 region is CASSYSTGPQETQYF. CDR3 bases: TGTGCCAGCAGTTACTCGACAGGGCCCCAAGAGACCCAGTACTTC.